Given below is one T cell receptor (beta chain) in context. The repertoire was sequenced with immunoSEQ multiplex PCR; TCRdb's copy has only in-frame clones and lacks some. The sample yields hundreds of thousands of clones, 90% to 95% seen once. CDR1 DFQATT and CDR2 SNEGSKA come from the germline V gene (reference sequence). CDR3 length equals 12 residues. Trimming cost V 3 bases and J 5 bases, with 10 bases left between them. The data stem from a study of blood T cell repertoires in COVID-19. As for the study in general: T cells, B-cell-depleted T cells, or PBMCs provided the cDNA or gDNA that served as material.

This rearrangement joins TRBV20-1 to TRBJ2-5; a possible D gene is TRBD2 (6 bases). The source is a woman aged 18-30 years who had recovered from COVID-19. Material: peripheral blood. The CDR3 DNA follows: TGCAGTGCTAGTTCCGCGGGGGAGACCCAGTACTTC. It yields the protein CSASSAGETQYF.